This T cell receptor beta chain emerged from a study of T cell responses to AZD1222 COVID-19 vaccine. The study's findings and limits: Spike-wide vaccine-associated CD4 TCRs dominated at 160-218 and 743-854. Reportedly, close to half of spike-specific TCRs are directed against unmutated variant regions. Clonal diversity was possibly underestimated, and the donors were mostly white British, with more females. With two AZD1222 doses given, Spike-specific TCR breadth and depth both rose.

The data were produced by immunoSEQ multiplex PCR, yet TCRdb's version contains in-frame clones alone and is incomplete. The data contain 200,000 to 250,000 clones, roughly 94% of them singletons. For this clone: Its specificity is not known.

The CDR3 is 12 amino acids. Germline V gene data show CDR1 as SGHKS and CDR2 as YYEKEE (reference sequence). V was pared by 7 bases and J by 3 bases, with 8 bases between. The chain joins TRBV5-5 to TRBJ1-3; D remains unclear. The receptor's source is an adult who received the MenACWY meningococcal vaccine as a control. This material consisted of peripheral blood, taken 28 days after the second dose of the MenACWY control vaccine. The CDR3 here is CASGEGGNTIYF. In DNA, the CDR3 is TGTGCCAGCGGGGAGGGTGGAAACACCATATATTTT.